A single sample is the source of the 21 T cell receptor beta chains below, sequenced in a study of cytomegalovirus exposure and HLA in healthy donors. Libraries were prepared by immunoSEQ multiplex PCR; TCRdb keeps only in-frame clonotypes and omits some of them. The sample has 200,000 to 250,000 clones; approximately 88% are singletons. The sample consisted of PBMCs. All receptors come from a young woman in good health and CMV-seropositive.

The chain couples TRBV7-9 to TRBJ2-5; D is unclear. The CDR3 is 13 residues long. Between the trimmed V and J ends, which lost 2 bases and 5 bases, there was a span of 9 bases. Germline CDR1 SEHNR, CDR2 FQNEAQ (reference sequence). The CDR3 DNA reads TGTGCCAGCAGCTTATCGAATAAGGAGACCCAGTACTTC. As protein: CASSLSNKETQYF.

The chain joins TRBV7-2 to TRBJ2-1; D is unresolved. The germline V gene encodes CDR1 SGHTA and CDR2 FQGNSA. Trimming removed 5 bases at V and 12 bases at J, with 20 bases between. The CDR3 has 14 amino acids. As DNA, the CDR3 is TGTGCCAGCAGCCCTCACCCGGAGATTATTCCGCAGTTCTTC. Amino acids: CASSPHPEIIPQFF.

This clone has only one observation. The CDR3 here is CAWNMGTSGNTIYF. The DNA for the CDR3 is TGTGCCTGGAATATGGGGACCTCTGGAAACACCATATATTTT. The chain combines TRBV30 with TRBJ1-3, with TRBD1 as a possible D gene (5 bases). There are 14 residues in the CDR3. Deletions cut 4 bases from V and 0 bases from J, with 10 bases between. From germline, CDR1 is GTSNPN and CDR2 SVGIG (reference sequence).

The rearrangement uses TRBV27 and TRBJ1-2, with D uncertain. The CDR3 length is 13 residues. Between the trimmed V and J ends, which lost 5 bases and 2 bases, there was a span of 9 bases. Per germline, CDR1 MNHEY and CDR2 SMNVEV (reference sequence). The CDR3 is CASSIRKNYGYTF. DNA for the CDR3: TGTGCCAGCAGTATAAGGAAGAACTATGGCTACACCTTC.

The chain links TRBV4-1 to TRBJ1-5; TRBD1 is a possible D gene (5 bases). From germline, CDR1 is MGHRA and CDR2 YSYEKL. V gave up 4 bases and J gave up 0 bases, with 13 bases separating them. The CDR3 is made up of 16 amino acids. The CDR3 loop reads CASSRLLTGSNQPQHF. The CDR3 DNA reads TGCGCCAGCAGCCGTCTACTCACAGGTAGCAATCAGCCCCAGCATTTT.

The CDR3: CASSMTATNEKLFF. In DNA, the CDR3 is TGTGCCAGTAGTATGACTGCAACTAATGAAAAACTGTTTTTT. The J gene is TRBJ1-4, the V gene TRBV19; the D is unclear. There are 14 residues in the CDR3. Germline CDR1 reads LNHDA; CDR2 reads SQIVND (reference sequence). Trimming shortened V by 3 bases and J by 0 bases, and 5 bases separated the two germline ends. The variable domain in full, completed from reference TRBV19 and TRBJ1-4, reads DGGITQSPKYLFRKEGQNVTLSCEQNLNHDAMYWYRQDPGQGLRLIYYSQIVNDFQKGDIAEGYSVSREKKESFPLTVTSAQKNPTAFYLCASSMTATNEKLFFGSGTQLSVL.

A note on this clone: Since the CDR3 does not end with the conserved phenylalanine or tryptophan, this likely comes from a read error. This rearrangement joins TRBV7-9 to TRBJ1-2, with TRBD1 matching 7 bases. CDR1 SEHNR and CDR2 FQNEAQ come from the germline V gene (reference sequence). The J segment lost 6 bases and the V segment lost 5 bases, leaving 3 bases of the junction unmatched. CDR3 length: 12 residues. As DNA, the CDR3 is TGTGCCAGCAGCCCGGGACAGAATGGCTACACCCTC. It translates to CASSPGQNGYTL.

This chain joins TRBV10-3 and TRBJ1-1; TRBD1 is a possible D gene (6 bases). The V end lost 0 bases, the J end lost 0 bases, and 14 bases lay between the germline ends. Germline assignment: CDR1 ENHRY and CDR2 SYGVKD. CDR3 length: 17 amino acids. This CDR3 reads CAISESGGRRLNTEAFF. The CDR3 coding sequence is TGTGCCATCAGTGAGTCAGGGGGGCGACGGTTGAACACTGAAGCTTTCTTT.

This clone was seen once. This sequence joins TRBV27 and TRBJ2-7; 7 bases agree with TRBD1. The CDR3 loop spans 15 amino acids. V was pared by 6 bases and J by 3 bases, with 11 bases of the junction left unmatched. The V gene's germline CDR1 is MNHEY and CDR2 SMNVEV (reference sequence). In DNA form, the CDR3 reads TGTGCCAGCAGGTCAAACAGGGACAGCCGCTACGAGCAGTACTTC. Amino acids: CASRSNRDSRYEQYF.

The CDR3 loop is CASSYVEGEAFF. CDR3 nucleotides: TGTGCCAGCAGCTATGTGGAGGGAGAAGCTTTCTTT. The chain has TRBV7-9 and TRBJ1-1, with D unresolved. This CDR3 region has 12 residues. Germline V gene sequence: CDR1 SEHNR, CDR2 FQNEAQ (reference sequence). Trimming cost V 4 bases and J 8 bases, with 11 bases left between them.

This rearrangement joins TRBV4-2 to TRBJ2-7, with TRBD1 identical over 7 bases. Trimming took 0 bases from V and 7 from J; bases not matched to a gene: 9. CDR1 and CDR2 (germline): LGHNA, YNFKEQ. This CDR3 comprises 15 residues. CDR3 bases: TGTGCCAGCAGCCAAGACGTCTGGACAGGCGGTGAGCAGTACTTC. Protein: CASSQDVWTGGEQYF.

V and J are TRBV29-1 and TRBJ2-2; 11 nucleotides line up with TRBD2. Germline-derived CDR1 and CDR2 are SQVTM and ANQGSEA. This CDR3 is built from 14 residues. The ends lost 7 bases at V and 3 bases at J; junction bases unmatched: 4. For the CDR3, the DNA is TGCAGCGCACAGGGACTAGCGGACACCGGGGAGCTGTTTTTT. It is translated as CSAQGLADTGELFF.

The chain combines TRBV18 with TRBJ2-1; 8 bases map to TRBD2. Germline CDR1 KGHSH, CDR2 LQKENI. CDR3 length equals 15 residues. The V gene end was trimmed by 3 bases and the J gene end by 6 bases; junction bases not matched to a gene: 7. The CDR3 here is CASSPRTSRSNEQFF. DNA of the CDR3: TGTGCCAGCTCACCGAGGACTAGCAGGTCCAATGAGCAGTTCTTC.

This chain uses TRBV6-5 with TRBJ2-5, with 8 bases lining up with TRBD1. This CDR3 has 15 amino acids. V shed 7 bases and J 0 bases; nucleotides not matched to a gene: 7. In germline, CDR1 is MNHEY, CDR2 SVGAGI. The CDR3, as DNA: TGTGCCAGCACCGACACAGGGGGATACCAAGAGACCCAGTACTTC. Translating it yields CASTDTGGYQETQYF.

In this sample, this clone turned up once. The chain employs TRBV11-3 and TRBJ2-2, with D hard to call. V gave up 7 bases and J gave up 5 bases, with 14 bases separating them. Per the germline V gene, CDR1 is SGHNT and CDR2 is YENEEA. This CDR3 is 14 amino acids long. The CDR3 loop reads CASTDKSATGELFF. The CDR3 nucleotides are TGTGCCAGCACCGATAAATCAGCTACCGGGGAGCTGTTTTTT.

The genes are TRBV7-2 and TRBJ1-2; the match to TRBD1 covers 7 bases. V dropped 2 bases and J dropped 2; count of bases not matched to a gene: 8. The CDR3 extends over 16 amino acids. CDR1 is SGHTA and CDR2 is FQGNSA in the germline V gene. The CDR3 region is CASSLRRGTENYGYTF. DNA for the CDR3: TGTGCCAGCAGCTTAAGACGGGGGACAGAGAACTATGGCTACACCTTC.

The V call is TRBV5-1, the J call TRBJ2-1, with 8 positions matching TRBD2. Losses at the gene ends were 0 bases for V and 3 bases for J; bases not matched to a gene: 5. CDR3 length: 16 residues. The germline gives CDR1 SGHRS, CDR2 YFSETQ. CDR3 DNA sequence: TGCGCCAGCAGCTTGGCCGGGACTAGACTCTACAATGAGCAGTTCTTC. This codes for CASSLAGTRLYNEQFF.

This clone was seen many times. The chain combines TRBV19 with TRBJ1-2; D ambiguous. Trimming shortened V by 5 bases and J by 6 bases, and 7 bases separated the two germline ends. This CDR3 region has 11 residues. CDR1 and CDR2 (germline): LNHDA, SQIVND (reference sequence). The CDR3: CASSRANGYTF. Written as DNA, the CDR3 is TGTGCCAGTAGTCGCGCTAATGGCTACACCTTC.

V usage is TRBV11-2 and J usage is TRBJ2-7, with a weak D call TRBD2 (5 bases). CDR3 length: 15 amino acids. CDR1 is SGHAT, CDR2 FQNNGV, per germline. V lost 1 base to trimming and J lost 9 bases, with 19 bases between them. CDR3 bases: TGTGCCAGCAGCTTAGTCCTAGCTTCTCCTGTTGGGCAGTACTTC. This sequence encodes CASSLVLASPVGQYF.

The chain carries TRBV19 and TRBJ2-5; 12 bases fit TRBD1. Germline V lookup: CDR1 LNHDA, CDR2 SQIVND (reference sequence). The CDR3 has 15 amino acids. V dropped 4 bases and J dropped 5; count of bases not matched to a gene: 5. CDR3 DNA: TGTGCCAGTAGTAGGGGACAGGGGGCTTGGGAGACCCAGTACTTC. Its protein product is CASSRGQGAWETQYF. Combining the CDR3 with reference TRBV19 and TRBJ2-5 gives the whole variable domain DGGITQSPKYLFRKEGQNVTLSCEQNLNHDAMYWYRQDPGQGLRLIYYSQIVNDFQKGDIAEGYSVSREKKESFPLTVTSAQKNPTAFYLCASSRGQGAWETQYFGPGTRLLVL.

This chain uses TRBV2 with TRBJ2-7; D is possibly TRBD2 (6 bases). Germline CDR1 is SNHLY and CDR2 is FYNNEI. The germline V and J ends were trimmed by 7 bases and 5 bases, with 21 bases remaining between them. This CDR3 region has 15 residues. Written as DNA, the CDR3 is TGTGCCAGCACCCTTGAAAATCTAGCGAGCAACGAGCAGTACTTC. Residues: CASTLENLASNEQYF.